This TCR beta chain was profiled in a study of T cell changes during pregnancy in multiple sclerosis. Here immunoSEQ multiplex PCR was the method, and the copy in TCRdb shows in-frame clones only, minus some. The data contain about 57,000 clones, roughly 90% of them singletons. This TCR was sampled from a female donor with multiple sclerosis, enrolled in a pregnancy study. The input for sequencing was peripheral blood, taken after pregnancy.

CDR3 bases: TGTGCCAGCAGTGGGACTAGCGGGGGCACAGGTACCCAGTACTTC. It encodes CASSGTSGGTGTQYF. The chain is built from TRBV2 and TRBJ2-5, with 13 nucleotides matching TRBD2. After removal of 4 bases from V and 8 bases from J, the junction contained 7 bases not matched to a gene. CDR1 is SNHLY and CDR2 is FYNNEI in the germline V gene. The CDR3 loop spans 15 amino acids. Drawing the rest from reference TRBV2 and TRBJ2-5, the complete variable domain is EPEVTQTPSHQVTQMGQEVILRCVPISNHLYFYWYRQILGQKVEFLVSFYNNEISEKSEIFDDQFSVERPDGSNFTLKIRSTKLEDSAMYFCASSGTSGGTGTQYFGPGTRLLVL.